Each of the 7 T cell receptor beta chains below was sequenced from the same sample in a study of cytomegalovirus exposure and HLA in healthy donors. The primer mix had 60 Vbeta and 13 Jbeta primers. TCRdb's copy holds only in-frame clones and misses some; the assay was immunoSEQ multiplex PCR. The sample consists of 90,000 to 150,000 clones, around 78% of them appearing once. The sequenced sample consisted of PBMCs. The receptors come from a woman aged 30 to 39 in good health and CMV-seropositive.

The chain employs TRBV2 and TRBJ1-1; 7 nucleotides match TRBD1. This CDR3 is built from 13 residues. V trimming: 7 bases; J trimming: 1 base; junction bases outside the gene matches: 3. CDR1 is SNHLY, CDR2 FYNNEI, per germline. CDR3 DNA: TGTGCCAGCACCAGACAGGGGAACACTGAAGCTTTCTTT. Translated, it gives CASTRQGNTEAFF.

The rearrangement links TRBV19 to TRBJ2-7; 12 positions match TRBD2. V was pared by 5 bases and J by 3 bases, with 5 bases of the junction left unmatched. Germline CDR1 LNHDA, CDR2 SQIVND (reference sequence). The CDR3 is 15 amino acids. The chain's CDR3 is CASSAQTSGGYEQYF. Here the CDR3 DNA reads TGTGCCAGTAGTGCCCAGACTAGCGGGGGCTACGAGCAGTACTTC.

This chain links TRBV5-1 with TRBJ2-7; a possible D gene is TRBD1 (8 bases). The germline CDR1 and CDR2 sequences are SGHRS and YFSETQ. CDR3 length equals 14 residues. Trimming removed 1 base at V and 9 bases at J, with 17 bases between. CDR3 bases: TGCGCCAGCAGCTTGACAGGGGGAGGGGAGGGGCAGTACTTC. It codes for CASSLTGGGEGQYF.

V is TRBV19 and J is TRBJ2-7, with TRBD1 identical over 10 bases. The CDR3 has 14 amino acids. With V trimmed by 4 bases and J by 3 bases, 3 bases remained unmatched. Germline values: CDR1 LNHDA, CDR2 SQIVND (reference sequence). The DNA for the CDR3 is TGTGCCAGTAGTACCGGGACAGGGGTCTACGAGCAGTACTTC. It specifies CASSTGTGVYEQYF.

This clone was detected only once. The chain joins TRBV20-1 to TRBJ1-2, with D perhaps matching TRBD1 (6 bases). CDR1 and CDR2 from the germline V gene are DFQATT and SNEGSKA (reference sequence). The V gene lost 6 bases and the J gene lost 7 bases, with 12 bases spanning the gap. The CDR3 length is 11 residues. DNA for the CDR3: TGCAGTGCCCGGGCAGGGGCTGGCTACACCTTC. The encoded protein is CSARAGAGYTF.

The rearrangement uses TRBV12-5 and TRBJ2-1; D perhaps matches TRBD1 (6 bases). Germline V gives CDR1 LGHNT, CDR2 FRNRAP. The CDR3 has 15 residues. Between the trimmed V and J ends, which lost 2 bases and 2 bases, there was a span of 10 bases. In DNA, the CDR3 is TGTGCTAGTGGTTTGTCTGAGGGGGCCTACAATGAGCAGTTCTTC. It is translated as CASGLSEGAYNEQFF.

A single count supports this clone. The CDR3 nucleotides are TGCGCCAGCAGCTTGGATGGGCAGAGTCCGTTCGAGCAGTACTTC. It is translated as CASSLDGQSPFEQYF. V is TRBV5-1 and J is TRBJ2-7; no clear D gene. V shed 0 bases and J shed 6 bases, with 16 bases lying between them. The CDR3 spans 15 residues. Germline V gene data show CDR1 as SGHRS and CDR2 as YFSETQ. The variable domain in full, with the rest retrieved from reference TRBV5-1 and TRBJ2-7, is KAGVTQTPRYLIKTRGQQVTLSCSPISGHRSVSWYQQTPGQGLQFLFEYFSETQRNKGNFPGRFSGRQFSNSRSEMNVSTLELGDSALYLCASSLDGQSPFEQYFGPGTRLTVT.